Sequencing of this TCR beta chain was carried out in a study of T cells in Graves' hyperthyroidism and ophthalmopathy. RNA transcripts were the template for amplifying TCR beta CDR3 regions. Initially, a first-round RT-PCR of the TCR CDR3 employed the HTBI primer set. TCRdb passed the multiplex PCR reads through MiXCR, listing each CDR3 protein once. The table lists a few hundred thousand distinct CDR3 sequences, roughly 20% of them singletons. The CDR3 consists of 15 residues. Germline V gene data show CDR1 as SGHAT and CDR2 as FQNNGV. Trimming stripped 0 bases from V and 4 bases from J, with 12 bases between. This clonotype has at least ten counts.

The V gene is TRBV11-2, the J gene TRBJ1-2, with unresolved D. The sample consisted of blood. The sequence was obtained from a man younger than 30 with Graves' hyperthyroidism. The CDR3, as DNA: TGTGCCAGCAGCTTAGATCCGGCCGGCAGCTATGGCTACACCTTC. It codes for CASSLDPAGSYGYTF.